One sample yielded the 26 T cell receptor beta chains listed below, sequenced in a study of PD-1 blockade in classical Hodgkin lymphoma. This table comes from immunoSEQ multiplex PCR, and its TCRdb copy is limited to in-frame clones, with some not included. The table records roughly 8,000 clones, roughly nine tenths of them present only once. The time point is: cycle 4 day 1 (C4D1), after 5 to 7 weeks of nivolumab. Every patient experienced relapse after autologous stem cell transplantation, and brentuximab vedotin exposure varied. This specimen consisted of peripheral blood mononuclear cells (PBMCs), obtained before the fourth cycle of nivolumab. The source is a human donor with classical Hodgkin lymphoma.

The V call is TRBV9, the J call TRBJ1-3; 10 positions match TRBD1. J was trimmed by 4 bases and V by 2 bases; bases with no gene match: 9. The CDR3 runs 17 residues. From germline, CDR1 is SGDLS and CDR2 YYNGEE. CDR3 loop: CASSVEPGQGFGNTIYF. CDR3 nucleotides: TGTGCCAGCAGCGTGGAGCCGGGACAGGGGTTCGGAAACACCATATATTTT.

The chain combines TRBV7-2 with TRBJ2-5; D is possibly TRBD1 (6 bases). CDR1 and CDR2 (germline): SGHTA, FQGNSA. Trimming shortened V by 5 bases and J by 2 bases, and 15 bases separated the two germline ends. CDR3 length: 15 residues. The CDR3 region is CASSPLTGRQETQYF. The CDR3 nucleotides read TGTGCCAGCAGCCCTCTTACAGGGAGACAAGAGACCCAGTACTTC.

This chain joins TRBV6-1 and TRBJ2-7, with 7 bases fitting TRBD1. From germline, CDR1 is MNHNS and CDR2 SASEGT. The V gene end was trimmed by 5 bases and the J gene end by 4 bases; junction bases not matched to a gene: 5. This CDR3 is 13 amino acids long. The DNA of the CDR3 is TGTGCCAGCAGTCCGGGACAGCTTTACGAGCAGTACTTC. It specifies CASSPGQLYEQYF.

The chain recombines TRBV18 with TRBJ1-2; 7 bases align to TRBD1. CDR1 KGHSH and CDR2 LQKENI come from the germline V gene. This CDR3 is built from 14 residues. The trim removed 1 base at V and 8 bases at J, leaving 7 bases unmatched. Written as DNA, the CDR3 is TGTGCCAGCTCACCACGACAGGGCTTGGAAGGCTACACCTTC. Translating it yields CASSPRQGLEGYTF.

This chain uses TRBV9 with TRBJ2-1, with 11 bases that match TRBD2. The J segment lost 9 bases and the V segment lost 2 bases, leaving 7 bases of the junction unmatched. Per germline, CDR1 SGDLS and CDR2 YYNGEE. This CDR3 is 15 amino acids long. The CDR3 sequence is CASSVSTSGIFEQFF. CDR3 in DNA: TGTGCCAGCAGCGTCTCGACTAGCGGGATTTTTGAGCAGTTCTTC.

In this sample, this clone turned up once. The V call is TRBV2, the J call TRBJ2-3; 9 nucleotides line up with TRBD2. This CDR3 comprises 14 residues. V shed 5 bases and J 3 bases; nucleotides not matched to a gene: 3. Germline V lookup: CDR1 SNHLY, CDR2 FYNNEI. The CDR3 is CASSRLAETDTQYF. CDR3 coding DNA: TGTGCCAGCAGTAGACTAGCGGAGACAGATACGCAGTATTTT.

J is TRBJ2-5 and V is TRBV18, with D possibly TRBD1 on 6 matching bases. CDR1 is KGHSH, CDR2 LQKENI, per germline. The V gene lost 1 base and the J gene lost 1 base, with 19 bases spanning the gap. This CDR3 has 18 amino acids. CDR3 amino acids: CASSPRPGHSSPQETQYF. As DNA, the CDR3 is TGTGCCAGCTCACCACGCCCGGGACACAGTAGCCCCCAAGAGACCCAGTACTTC.

The V and J genes are TRBV19 and TRBJ2-2; the D call may be TRBD1 or TRBD2 (5 bases each). V was trimmed by 5 bases and J by 4 bases, leaving 14 bases between them. The CDR3 is 15 residues long. CDR1 is LNHDA, CDR2 SQIVND, per germline (reference sequence). The CDR3 reads CASSAIGTITGELFF. The CDR3 nucleotides are TGTGCCAGTAGTGCCATCGGGACCATCACCGGGGAGCTGTTTTTT.

CDR3 nucleotides: TGTGCCAGTAGTACCGTAGGGACTAGCGCTCAAGAGACCCAGTACTTC. It specifies CASSTVGTSAQETQYF. The chain links TRBV19 to TRBJ2-5, with TRBD2 matching 10 bases. There are 16 residues in the CDR3. CDR1 LNHDA and CDR2 SQIVND come from the germline V gene (reference sequence). After removal of 4 bases from V and 2 bases from J, the junction contained 7 bases not matched to a gene.

The genes are TRBV11-1 and TRBJ2-7, with 10 bases aligning to TRBD1. CDR3 length: 15 amino acids. J gave up 7 bases and V 5 bases, and 11 bases lay outside the gene matches. CDR1 is SGHAT, CDR2 FQDESV, per germline (reference sequence). The CDR3 reads CASSPGQGSSGEQYF. The CDR3 DNA reads TGTGCCAGCAGCCCGGGACAGGGGTCGTCCGGAGAGCAGTACTTC.

DNA of the CDR3: TGTGCCAGCTCACCGGGTCGGGGTTCTGAAGCTTTCTTT. It codes for CASSPGRGSEAFF. This chain links TRBV18 with TRBJ1-1; no reliable D call. With 3 bases removed from V and 6 bases from J, the gap between germline ends came to 11 bases. Germline lookup yields CDR1 KGHSH and CDR2 LQKENI. This CDR3 is built from 13 residues.

V gene TRBV19 combines with J gene TRBJ1-1, with TRBD1 as a possible D gene (6 bases). Per germline, CDR1 LNHDA and CDR2 SQIVND (reference sequence). V gave up 5 bases and J gave up 4 bases, with 11 bases separating them. The CDR3 spans 13 residues. CDR3 protein: CASSLPGATEAFF. CDR3 in DNA: TGTGCCAGTAGTCTCCCGGGGGCCACTGAAGCTTTCTTT.

CDR3 loop: CASSSGDVGEKLFF. CDR3 coding DNA: TGTGCCAGCAGCTCAGGGGACGTTGGTGAAAAACTGTTTTTT. The genes are TRBV7-2 and TRBJ1-4; D is possibly TRBD1 (6 bases). V lost 4 bases and J 7 bases, leaving 13 bases between the germline ends. Germline V gene data show CDR1 as SGHTA and CDR2 as FQGNSA. The CDR3 is made up of 14 amino acids.

The chain joins TRBV6-5 to TRBJ2-3, with 8 positions matching TRBD2. CDR1 MNHEY and CDR2 SVGAGI come from the germline V gene. This CDR3 contains 13 residues. V lost 7 bases and J lost 7; bases outside the gene matches: 7. The CDR3 DNA reads as TGTGCCAGCATGTTCAGCGGGAGCCATACGCAGTATTTT. Protein: CASMFSGSHTQYF.

V gene TRBV10-3 combines with J gene TRBJ2-7, with 13 bases aligning to TRBD2. V dropped 2 bases and J dropped 7; count of bases not matched to a gene: 14. CDR3 size: 18 residues. CDR1 ENHRY and CDR2 SYGVKD come from the germline V gene. The CDR3 nucleotides read TGTGCCATCAGTGAGGGCAGGGGGCGAACTAGCGGGAGGGGTGAGCAGTACTTC. It translates to CAISEGRGRTSGRGEQYF.

This clone has a single count. The chain employs TRBV2 and TRBJ2-5; 7 bases align to TRBD1. This CDR3 is built from 14 residues. Germline V gene data show CDR1 as SNHLY and CDR2 as FYNNEI. The V segment lost 6 bases and the J segment 1 base; nucleotides outside the gene matches: 5. The CDR3 reads CASSPGQIQETQYF. The CDR3 nucleotides are TGTGCCAGCAGCCCGGGACAGATCCAAGAGACCCAGTACTTC.

The CDR3 bases are TGTGCCAGCGGGCCTCCTGGCCCATACGAGCAGTACTTC. It yields the protein CASGPPGPYEQYF. This sequence joins TRBV7-2 and TRBJ2-7; D gene uncertain. Trimming shortened V by 8 bases and J by 4 bases, and 15 bases separated the two germline ends. The CDR3 runs to 13 residues. CDR1 is SGHTA, CDR2 FQGNSA, per germline.

The count of this clone is one. This chain links TRBV30 with TRBJ1-2; tentative D call: TRBD1 (5 bases). V shed 1 base and J shed 2 bases, with 14 bases lying between them. The CDR3 length is 15 residues. Germline-derived CDR1 and CDR2 are GTSNPN and SVGIG (reference sequence). The CDR3 region is CAWSATGTANYGYTF. CDR3 bases: TGTGCCTGGAGTGCCACCGGGACGGCGAACTATGGCTACACCTTC. Looking up the rest from reference TRBV30 and TRBJ1-2 gives the full variable domain: SQTIHQWPATLVQPVGSPLSLECTVEGTSNPNLYWYRQAAGRGLQLLFYSVGIGQISSEVPQNLSASRPQDRQFILSSKKLLLSDSGFYLCAWSATGTANYGYTFGSGTRLTVV.

This sequence joins TRBV7-8 and TRBJ2-3; TRBD2 matches at 7 bases. J was trimmed by 1 base and V by 2 bases; bases with no gene match: 6. The CDR3 runs to 16 residues. Germline loops: CDR1 SGHVS, CDR2 FQNEAQ. The CDR3 DNA follows: TGTGCCAGCAGCTTACGGCGCGGGAGCCGCACAGATACGCAGTATTTT. As protein: CASSLRRGSRTDTQYF.

V gene TRBV19 combines with J gene TRBJ2-1, with TRBD2 identical over 10 bases. Losses at the gene ends were 5 bases for V and 5 bases for J; bases not matched to a gene: 15. Germline V lookup: CDR1 LNHDA, CDR2 SQIVND (reference sequence). CDR3 length: 18 amino acids. As DNA, the CDR3 is TGTGCCAGTAGTCTGCTATCGGCGCTAGCGGGAGACCACAATGAGCAGTTCTTC. This codes for CASSLLSALAGDHNEQFF. Filled out from reference TRBV19 and TRBJ2-1, the complete variable domain reads DGGITQSPKYLFRKEGQNVTLSCEQNLNHDAMYWYRQDPGQGLRLIYYSQIVNDFQKGDIAEGYSVSREKKESFPLTVTSAQKNPTAFYLCASSLLSALAGDHNEQFFGPGTRLTVL.

The chain combines TRBV19 with TRBJ2-1, with 13 positions matching TRBD2. The CDR3 loop spans 18 amino acids. CDR1 and CDR2 (germline): LNHDA, SQIVND (reference sequence). Trimming removed 9 bases from V and 8 bases from J; junction bases left unmatched: 19. CDR3 residues: CASKRTSGRRLFFHEQFF. The CDR3 nucleotides are TGTGCCAGCAAAAGGACTAGCGGGAGACGCCTTTTCTTTCATGAGCAGTTCTTC.

The chain carries TRBV2 and TRBJ2-5; 7 bases align to TRBD2. Germline values: CDR1 SNHLY, CDR2 FYNNEI. The CDR3 extends over 14 amino acids. With 8 bases clipped from V and 5 bases from J, the junction kept 11 bases outside the gene matches. This CDR3 is CASRRGGPMETQYF. Here the CDR3 DNA reads TGTGCCAGCCGGAGGGGAGGGCCTATGGAGACCCAGTACTTC. The full variable domain, in which reference TRBV2 and TRBJ2-5 provide the parts outside the CDR3, is EPEVTQTPSHQVTQMGQEVILRCVPISNHLYFYWYRQILGQKVEFLVSFYNNEISEKSEIFDDQFSVERPDGSNFTLKIRSTKLEDSAMYFCASRRGGPMETQYFGPGTRLLVL.

The chain joins TRBV19 to TRBJ2-2; D gene ambiguous. The V gene lost 2 bases and the J gene lost 5 bases, with 0 bases spanning the gap. The CDR3 totals 11 residues. Germline V gene data show CDR1 as LNHDA and CDR2 as SQIVND (reference sequence). CDR3: CASSITGELFF. The CDR3 DNA reads TGTGCCAGTAGTATAACCGGGGAGCTGTTTTTT.

The J gene is TRBJ1-3, the V gene TRBV7-9; possibly TRBD1 for D (5 bases). The CDR3 covers 15 residues. Germline lookup yields CDR1 SEHNR and CDR2 FQNEAQ (reference sequence). Between the trimmed V and J ends, which lost 1 base and 3 bases, there was a span of 10 bases. DNA of the CDR3: TGTGCCAGCAGCTTAGGCGCAGGGAGTGGAAACACCATATATTTT. Translating gives CASSLGAGSGNTIYF. The full variable domain, rest sourced from reference TRBV7-9 and TRBJ1-3, is DTGVSQNPRHKITKRGQNVTFRCDPISEHNRLYWYRQTLGQGPEFLTYFQNEAQLEKSRLLSDRFSAERPKGSFSTLEIQRTEQGDSAMYLCASSLGAGSGNTIYFGEGSWLTVV.

This sequence joins TRBV6-6 and TRBJ1-3; the D is unclear. The CDR3 is 15 amino acids. V gave up 6 bases and J gave up 1 base, with 13 bases separating them. Germline V gives CDR1 MNHNY, CDR2 SVGAGI (reference sequence). The chain's CDR3 is CASRMDASSGNTIYF. CDR3 bases: TGTGCCAGCAGAATGGACGCCTCTTCTGGAAACACCATATATTTT.

The chain recombines TRBV5-1 with TRBJ2-2, with TRBD1 identical over 8 bases. CDR1 is SGHRS, CDR2 YFSETQ, per germline. The V and J ends lost 6 bases and 1 base, in that order; junction bases with no gene match: 5. The CDR3 is made up of 15 amino acids. The CDR3 region has the DNA TGCGCCAGCACCAGGGGACAGGTGAACACCGGGGAGCTGTTTTTT. This translates into CASTRGQVNTGELFF.